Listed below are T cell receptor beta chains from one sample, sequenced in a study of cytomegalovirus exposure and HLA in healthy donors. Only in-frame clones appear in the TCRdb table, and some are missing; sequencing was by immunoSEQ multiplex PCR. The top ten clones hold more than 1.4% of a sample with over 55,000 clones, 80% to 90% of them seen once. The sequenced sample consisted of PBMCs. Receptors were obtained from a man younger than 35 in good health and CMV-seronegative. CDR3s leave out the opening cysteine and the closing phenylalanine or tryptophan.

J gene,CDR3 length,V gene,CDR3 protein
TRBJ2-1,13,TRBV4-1,ASSRTSGDDNEQF
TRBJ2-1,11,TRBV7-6,ASSPGPANEQF
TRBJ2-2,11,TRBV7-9,ASSNARAGELF
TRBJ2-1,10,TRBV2,AGGRGNNEQF
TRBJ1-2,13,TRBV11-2,ASSLTGTTNYGYT
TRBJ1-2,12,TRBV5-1,ASSLEKGNYGYT
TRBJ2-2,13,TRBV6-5,ASRPLRTGEGELF
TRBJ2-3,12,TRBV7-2,ASSLWRASDTQY
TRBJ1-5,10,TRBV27,ASSFTGGPQH
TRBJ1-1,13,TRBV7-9,ASSLGNPGNTEAF
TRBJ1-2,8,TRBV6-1,AGGDYGYT
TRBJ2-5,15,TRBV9,ASSVVTGGSVGETQY
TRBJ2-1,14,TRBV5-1,ASSPPGDQSYNEQF
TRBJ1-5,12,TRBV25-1,ASSRTGGEQPQH
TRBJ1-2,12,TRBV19,ASSLGGTAYGYT
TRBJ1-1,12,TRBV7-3,ASSLNYANTEAF
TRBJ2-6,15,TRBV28,ASGGAEPFSGANVLT
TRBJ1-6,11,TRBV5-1,ASSLEGDSPLH
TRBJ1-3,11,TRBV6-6,ASRPDRVDTIY
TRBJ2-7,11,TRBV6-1,ASRIRDSLKPY
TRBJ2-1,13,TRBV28,ASSLSGTEGDEQF
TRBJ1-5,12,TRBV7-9,ASSPGGGDQPQH
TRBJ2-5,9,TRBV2,ASKAEETQY
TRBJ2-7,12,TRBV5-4,ASSLPQGAGEQY
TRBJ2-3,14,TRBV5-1,ASSFNPSGGTDTQY
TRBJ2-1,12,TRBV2,AGQRGFLYNEQF
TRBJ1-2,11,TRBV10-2,ASGYDGNYGYT
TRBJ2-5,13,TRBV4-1,ASSQSGQIQETQY
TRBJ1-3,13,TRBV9,ASSATGTTGNTIY
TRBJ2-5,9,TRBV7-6,ATDSGETQY
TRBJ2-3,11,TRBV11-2,ASSLELADTQY
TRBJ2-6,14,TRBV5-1,ASSDGGSSGANVLT
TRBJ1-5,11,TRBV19,ASTRDRDQPQH
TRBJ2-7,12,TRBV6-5,ASTRDEGAYEQY
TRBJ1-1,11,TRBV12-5,ASADLGALNAF
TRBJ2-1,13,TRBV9,ASSVDPSSYNEQF
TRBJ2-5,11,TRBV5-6,ASSLGGSETQY
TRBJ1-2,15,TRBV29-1,SVAGAGTGIGTYGYT
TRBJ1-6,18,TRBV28,ASSFFTRQDPREYNSPLH
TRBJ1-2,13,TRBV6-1,ASSERTGANYGYT
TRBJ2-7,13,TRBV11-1,ASSPGTASSYEQY
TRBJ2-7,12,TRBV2,ASRLAGGWDEQY
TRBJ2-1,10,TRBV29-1,SVVGQHNEQF
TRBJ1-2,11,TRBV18,ASSPGENYGYT
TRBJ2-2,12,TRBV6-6,ASSLQGNTGELF
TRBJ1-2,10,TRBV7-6,ASSFTGSGYT
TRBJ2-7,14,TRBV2,ASSKDNMGSSYEQY
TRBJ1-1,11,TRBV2,ASIWTAGTEAF
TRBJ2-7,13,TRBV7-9,ASSSRQVPTYEQY
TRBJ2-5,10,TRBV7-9,ASSHPGETQY
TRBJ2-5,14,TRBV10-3,AIRERTGTAPETQY
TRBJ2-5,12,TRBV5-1,ASTLGGDQETQY
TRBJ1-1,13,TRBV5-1,ASSPASGMNTEAF